This T cell receptor beta chain was captured by sequencing in a study of blood T cell repertoires in COVID-19. Data came from immunoSEQ multiplex PCR; TCRdb stores just in-frame clones and leaves some out. The sample has roughly 200,000 clones, 80% to 90% seen once. Germline CDR1 is ENHRY and CDR2 is SYGVKD. CDR3 length: 15 amino acids. V dropped 0 bases and J dropped 4 bases, with 13 bases sitting between them. The receptor was derived from a man aged 25 to 40 who had recovered from COVID-19. The sequencing input was PBMCs or T cells enriched from blood (not recorded which). The chain links TRBV10-3 to TRBJ2-7, with D maybe TRBD2 (5 bases). The chain's CDR3 is CAISESELVDYEQYF. The CDR3 DNA reads TGTGCCATCAGTGAGTCGGAACTAGTTGATTACGAGCAGTACTTC.